A single sample gave rise to the 30 T cell receptor beta chains below, sequenced in a study of blood T cell repertoires in COVID-19. Data came from immunoSEQ multiplex PCR; TCRdb stores just in-frame clones and leaves some out. The top ten hold approximately 3.5% of the sample, which has around 370,000 clones, around 91% seen once. The sequenced sample consisted of peripheral blood. Every receptor here comes from a young woman who had recovered from COVID-19.

This sequence joins TRBV7-2 and TRBJ2-5; 7 nucleotides agree with TRBD2. V was pared by 5 bases and J by 2 bases, with 14 bases of the junction left unmatched. Per germline, CDR1 SGHTA and CDR2 FQGNSA. The CDR3 is 17 residues long. The CDR3 DNA reads TGTGCCAGCAGCCAGATCAAGGGAGGGCCTAGGCAAGAGACCCAGTACTTC. Translating it yields CASSQIKGGPRQETQYF. The full variable domain, its missing parts supplied by reference TRBV7-2 and TRBJ2-5, is GAGVSQSPSNKVTEKGKDVELRCDPISGHTALYWYRQSLGQGLEFLIYFQGNSAPDKSGLPSDRFSAERTGGSVSTLTIQRTQQEDSAVYLCASSQIKGGPRQETQYFGPGTRLLVL.

The CDR3 DNA is TGCGCCAGCAGCTTGGCTGAGGGATTGAACACTGAAGCTTTCTTT. It translates to CASSLAEGLNTEAFF. The chain carries TRBV5-1 and TRBJ1-1; D gene unclear. The CDR3 consists of 15 residues. Deletions cut 0 bases from V and 0 bases from J, with 9 bases between. Germline loops: CDR1 SGHRS, CDR2 YFSETQ.

This chain links TRBV10-3 with TRBJ2-3; 8 bases map to TRBD1. The length of the CDR3 is 12 residues. Germline CDR1 and CDR2: ENHRY and SYGVKD. V trimming: 11 bases; J trimming: 3 bases; junction bases outside the gene matches: 4. CDR3 amino acids: CAANRGTDTQYF. CDR3 sequence (DNA): TGTGCCGCAAACAGGGGGACAGATACGCAGTATTTT.

This clone is a singleton in its sample. J is TRBJ2-5 and V is TRBV2; 10 bases match TRBD2. V was clipped by 4 bases and J by 5 bases; unmatched bases: 7. The CDR3 spans 15 residues. Per germline, CDR1 SNHLY and CDR2 FYNNEI. The CDR3 spells CASSGEREGGETQYF. CDR3 nucleotides: TGTGCCAGCAGTGGAGAGCGGGAGGGGGGGGAGACCCAGTACTTC.

The J gene is TRBJ1-4, the V gene TRBV5-6; D possibly corresponds to TRBD1 (5 bases). In germline, CDR1 is SGHDT, CDR2 YYEEEE. Trimming removed 4 bases from V and 8 bases from J, with 15 bases in between. The CDR3 spans 14 residues. CDR3 loop: CASSTPGVTEKLFF. As DNA, the CDR3 is TGTGCCAGCAGCACGCCGGGGGTTACGGAAAAACTGTTTTTT.

This rearrangement joins TRBV6-5 to TRBJ1-3; no clear D. From germline, CDR1 is MNHEY and CDR2 SVGAGI. V was clipped by 6 bases and J by 2 bases, with 14 bases between them. This CDR3 is 15 amino acids long. The CDR3 region has the DNA TGTGCCAGCAGCGAGGCATCACGGACTGGAAACACCATATATTTT. It codes for CASSEASRTGNTIYF.

This sequence joins TRBV24-1 and TRBJ1-2, with 7 nucleotides matching TRBD1. V dropped 4 bases and J dropped 1; count of bases not matched to a gene: 11. From germline, CDR1 is KGHDR and CDR2 SFDVKD. The CDR3 runs 17 residues. CDR3 protein: CATSDRDSHFLNYGYTF. CDR3 DNA sequence: TGTGCCACCAGTGACAGGGACAGCCACTTCCTTAACTATGGCTACACCTTC.

The gene calls are TRBV6-2 or TRBV6-3 and TRBJ2-1; D gene ambiguous. V was trimmed by 8 bases and J by 4 bases, leaving 15 bases between them. This CDR3 is built from 14 residues. CDR1 is MNHEY and CDR2 is SVGEGT in the germline V gene. DNA of the CDR3: TGTGCCAGCCGCCCCTTTTTATTATACAATGAGCAGTTCTTC. This gives the protein CASRPFLLYNEQFF.

The gene calls are TRBV30 and TRBJ2-3; 12 nucleotides agree with TRBD2. This CDR3 comprises 13 residues. Germline V gene data show CDR1 as GTSNPN and CDR2 as SVGIG (reference sequence). The junction had 2 bases not matched to a gene; V was cut back by 7 bases and J by 3 bases. The CDR3 DNA reads as TGTGCCTTAGGGACTAGCGGGACAGATACGCAGTATTTT. As protein: CALGTSGTDTQYF. Full variable domain (remainder filled in from reference TRBV30 and TRBJ2-3): SQTIHQWPATLVQPVGSPLSLECTVEGTSNPNLYWYRQAAGRGLQLLFYSVGIGQISSEVPQNLSASRPQDRQFILSSKKLLLSDSGFYLCALGTSGTDTQYFGPGTRLTVL.

This clone came up once. V gene TRBV2 combines with J gene TRBJ1-1; 7 bases are a match to TRBD1. V lost 2 bases and J lost 10; bases outside the gene matches: 7. The CDR3 is made up of 13 amino acids. CDR1 and CDR2 (germline): SNHLY, FYNNEI. Here the CDR3 DNA reads TGTGCCAGCAGTGAAATGACAGGGACTAGAGCTTTCTTT. It is translated as CASSEMTGTRAFF.

J is TRBJ2-3 and V is TRBV11-2; 7 bases agree with TRBD2. J was trimmed by 1 base and V by 5 bases; bases with no gene match: 6. This CDR3 has 15 residues. Germline CDR1 is SGHAT and CDR2 is FQNNGV. The CDR3 reads CASSASGRGTDTQYF. CDR3 DNA: TGTGCCAGCAGCGCTAGCGGTAGGGGCACAGATACGCAGTATTTT.

The chain employs TRBV4-1 and TRBJ2-1, with TRBD2 matching over 10 bases. Trimming cost V 2 bases and J 1 base; bases outside gene matches: 5. The CDR3 has 17 amino acids. Germline CDR1 MGHRA, CDR2 YSYEKL. Here the CDR3 DNA reads TGCGCCAGCAGCCAAACAAGGACTAGCGGTTCCTACAATGAGCAGTTCTTC. The encoded protein is CASSQTRTSGSYNEQFF.

Written as DNA, the CDR3 is TGCGCCAGCAGCTTGGCCGGAGGGGTGACCTTCCAAGAGACCCAGTACTTC. Translating gives CASSLAGGVTFQETQYF. V is TRBV5-1 and J is TRBJ2-5; tentatively, D is TRBD2 (6 bases). There are 17 residues in the CDR3. Trimming took 0 bases from V and 1 from J, leaving 16 bases between them. Germline V gene sequence: CDR1 SGHRS, CDR2 YFSETQ.

J is TRBJ2-5 and V is TRBV6-6; 10 nucleotides match TRBD2. Germline V gene data show CDR1 as MNHNY and CDR2 as SVGAGI (reference sequence). Unmatched junction bases numbered 3, after V lost 2 bases and J lost 0 bases. The CDR3 totals 16 residues. CDR3 in amino acids: CASSYPGLADQETQYF. In DNA, the CDR3 is TGTGCCAGCAGTTACCCAGGACTAGCGGACCAAGAGACCCAGTACTTC.

A single count supports this clone. CDR3 region: CASRSDRANSPLHF. CDR3 in DNA: TGTGCCAGCAGATCCGACAGGGCGAATTCACCCCTCCACTTT. The chain employs TRBV7-2 and TRBJ1-6, with 7 nucleotides matching TRBD1. In germline, CDR1 is SGHTA, CDR2 FQGNSA. Trimming took 6 bases from V and 7 from J; bases not matched to a gene: 6. The CDR3 consists of 14 residues.

This clone was observed a single time. This chain uses TRBV18 with TRBJ2-2; D may be TRBD1 (6 bases). Germline values: CDR1 KGHSH, CDR2 LQKENI. Trimming pared 3 bases from V and 0 bases from J, leaving 17 bases between. The CDR3 length is 18 residues. CDR3 coding DNA: TGTGCCAGCTCACCCGACAGGCCGATGGGATCGAACACCGGGGAGCTGTTTTTT. Translating it yields CASSPDRPMGSNTGELFF.

This clone occurred a few times. This sequence joins TRBV5-4 and TRBJ2-2, with 11 positions matching TRBD2. The V gene's germline CDR1 is SGHNT and CDR2 YYREEE (reference sequence). There are 16 residues in the CDR3. The V gene end was trimmed by 4 bases and the J gene end by 2 bases; junction bases not matched to a gene: 4. The CDR3 nucleotides are TGTGCCAGCAGCCTGGGACTAGCGGCTAACACCGGGGAGCTGTTTTTT. Its protein product is CASSLGLAANTGELFF.

This clone was seen a handful of times. The chain recombines TRBV19 with TRBJ2-1, with 14 bases fitting TRBD2. CDR3 length: 16 amino acids. After removal of 5 bases from V and 8 bases from J, the junction contained 8 bases not matched to a gene. From germline, CDR1 is LNHDA and CDR2 SQIVND (reference sequence). CDR3 in DNA: TGTGCCAGTAGTGTTTCCGGGACTAGCGGGAGCGATGAGCAGTTCTTC. Encoded protein: CASSVSGTSGSDEQFF.

This clone occurred once. This chain joins TRBV6-2 or TRBV6-3 and TRBJ2-3; 7 bases are shared with TRBD2. The CDR3 has 14 amino acids. CDR1 and CDR2 (germline): MNHEY, SVGEGT. V was pared by 6 bases and J by 13 bases, with 16 bases of the junction left unmatched. The DNA for the CDR3 is TGTGCCAGCAGCCGCGGGACTAACCTCCCGGGGGAGTATTTT. Its protein product is CASSRGTNLPGEYF.

The rearrangement links TRBV2 to TRBJ2-5; 11 bases are shared with TRBD2. The J segment lost 5 bases and the V segment lost 3 bases, leaving 23 bases of the junction unmatched. The CDR3 length is 21 residues. Germline assignment: CDR1 SNHLY and CDR2 FYNNEI. The CDR3 sequence is CASSDYDGRGGSGRAQETQYF. CDR3 nucleotide sequence: TGTGCCAGCAGTGACTACGATGGCAGGGGGGGTAGCGGGAGGGCCCAGGAGACCCAGTACTTC.

The chain couples TRBV6-6 to TRBJ1-1, with 9 bases matching TRBD1. The germline gives CDR1 MNHNY, CDR2 SVGAGI (reference sequence). The trim removed 10 bases at V and 5 bases at J, leaving 14 bases unmatched. The CDR3 length is 15 residues. CDR3 sequence: CATRGTGFGETEAFF. For the CDR3, the DNA is TGTGCCACTAGAGGGACAGGGTTTGGGGAAACTGAAGCTTTCTTT.

This chain joins TRBV2 and TRBJ1-1, with 9 bases lining up with TRBD1. V lost 3 bases and J lost 6; bases outside the gene matches: 5. Looked up from germline, CDR1 is SNHLY and CDR2 is FYNNEI. The CDR3 has 14 residues. The CDR3 nucleotides read TGTGCCAGCAGTGACGGGACAGGGTCCCCTGAAGCTTTCTTT. This codes for CASSDGTGSPEAFF.

The CDR3 loop reads CASSPRDRDDETQYF. In DNA, the CDR3 is TGTGCCAGCAGCCCCCGGGACAGGGACGACGAGACCCAGTACTTC. This rearrangement joins TRBV9 to TRBJ2-5; 9 bases agree with TRBD1. The CDR3 totals 15 residues. Trimming cost V 4 bases and J 5 bases; bases outside gene matches: 9. Germline CDR1 and CDR2: SGDLS and YYNGEE.

The rearrangement links TRBV6-6 to TRBJ2-1; TRBD2 agrees at 8 bases. V shed 5 bases and J 4 bases; nucleotides not matched to a gene: 13. Germline V gene sequence: CDR1 MNHNY, CDR2 SVGAGI (reference sequence). The CDR3 is made up of 17 amino acids. The CDR3 region has the DNA TGTGCCAGCAGTCGTTCCTCCGGGAGGGTCGGGTACAATGAGCAGTTCTTC. Its protein product is CASSRSSGRVGYNEQFF.

V and J are TRBV2 and TRBJ2-7, with D possibly TRBD1 on 5 matching bases. Trimming removed 2 bases from V and 5 bases from J, with 10 bases in between. There are 13 residues in the CDR3. The V gene's germline CDR1 is SNHLY and CDR2 FYNNEI. The CDR3 nucleotides read TGTGCCAGCAGTGAACCAGGGTCCCACGAGCAGTACGTC. Translating gives CASSEPGSHEQYV.

Comment on this clone: Different DNA sequences within this sample yield the same CDR3. The CDR3 DNA sequence: TGTGCCAGCAGCTTAGGGCAGAACTATGGCTACACCTTC. It yields the protein CASSLGQNYGYTF. The chain is built from TRBV11-3 and TRBJ1-2, with D unresolved. Deletions cut 1 base from V and 2 bases from J, with 5 bases between. The CDR3 totals 13 residues. CDR1 and CDR2 from the germline V gene are SGHNT and YENEEA.

V and J are TRBV6-2 or TRBV6-3 and TRBJ2-1; 11 bases match TRBD2. V trimming: 2 bases; J trimming: 3 bases; junction bases outside the gene matches: 9. CDR1 MNHEY and CDR2 SVGEGT come from the germline V gene. There are 18 residues in the CDR3. CDR3 in amino acids: CASSYTISGTSGYNEQFF. CDR3 coding DNA: TGTGCCAGCAGTTACACAATATCCGGGACTAGCGGCTACAATGAGCAGTTCTTC.

The gene calls are TRBV24-1 and TRBJ1-1; D is undetermined. V was cut by 4 bases and J by 11 bases, with 16 bases left in between. Germline V gene data show CDR1 as KGHDR and CDR2 as SFDVKD. CDR3 length equals 13 residues. CDR3 DNA: TGTGCCACCAGTGAGGATCGAACTGGCGGGGCTTTCTTT. Translation: CATSEDRTGGAFF.

The rearrangement uses TRBV11-3 and TRBJ1-1; 7 positions agree with TRBD1. V was pared by 5 bases and J by 4 bases, with 4 bases of the junction left unmatched. The CDR3 is 13 residues long. Germline CDR1 reads SGHNT; CDR2 reads YENEEA. The CDR3 coding sequence is TGTGCCAGCAGCGCCGGGACAGCCACTGAAGCTTTCTTT. Translated, it gives CASSAGTATEAFF.

The rearrangement joins TRBV5-4 to TRBJ2-3, with 8 bases aligning to TRBD1. CDR1 and CDR2 (germline): SGHNT, YYREEE (reference sequence). V was pared by 1 base and J by 4 bases, with 5 bases of the junction left unmatched. This CDR3 spans 15 amino acids. Here the CDR3 reads CASSLPGQESDTQYF. CDR3 DNA: TGTGCCAGCAGCTTGCCGGGACAGGAATCAGATACGCAGTATTTT.